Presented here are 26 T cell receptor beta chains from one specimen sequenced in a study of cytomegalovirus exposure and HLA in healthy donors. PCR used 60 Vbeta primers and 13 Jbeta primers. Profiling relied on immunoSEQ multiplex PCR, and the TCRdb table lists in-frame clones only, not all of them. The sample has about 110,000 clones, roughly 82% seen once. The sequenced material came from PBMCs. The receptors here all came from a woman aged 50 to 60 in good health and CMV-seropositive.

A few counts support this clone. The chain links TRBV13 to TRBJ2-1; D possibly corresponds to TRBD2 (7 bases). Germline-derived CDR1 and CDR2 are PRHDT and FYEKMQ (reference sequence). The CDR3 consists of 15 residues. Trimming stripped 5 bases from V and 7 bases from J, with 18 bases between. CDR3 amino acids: CASSPREGGSNEQFF. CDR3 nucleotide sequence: TGTGCCAGCAGCCCTAGGGAGGGGGGATCGAATGAGCAGTTCTTC.

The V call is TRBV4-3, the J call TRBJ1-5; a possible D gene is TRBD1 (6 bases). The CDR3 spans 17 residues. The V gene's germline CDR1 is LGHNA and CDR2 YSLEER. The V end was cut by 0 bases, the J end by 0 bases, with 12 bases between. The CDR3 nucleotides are TGCGCCAGCAGCCAAGATCGCACAGGGTATAGCAATCAGCCCCAGCATTTT. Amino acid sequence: CASSQDRTGYSNQPQHF.

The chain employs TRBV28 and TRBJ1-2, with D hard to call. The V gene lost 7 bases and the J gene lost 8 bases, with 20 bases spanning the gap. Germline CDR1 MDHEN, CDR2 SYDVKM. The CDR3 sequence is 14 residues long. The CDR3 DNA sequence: TGTGCCAGCAATGAACAGAAGGAAACCGTAGGCTACACCTTC. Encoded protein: CASNEQKETVGYTF.

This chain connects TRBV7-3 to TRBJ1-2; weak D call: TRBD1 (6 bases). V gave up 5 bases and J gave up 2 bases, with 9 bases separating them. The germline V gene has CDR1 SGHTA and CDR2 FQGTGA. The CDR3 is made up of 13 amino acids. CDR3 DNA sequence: TGTGCCAGCAGCCTGGACAGCAACTATGGCTACACCTTC. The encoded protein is CASSLDSNYGYTF.

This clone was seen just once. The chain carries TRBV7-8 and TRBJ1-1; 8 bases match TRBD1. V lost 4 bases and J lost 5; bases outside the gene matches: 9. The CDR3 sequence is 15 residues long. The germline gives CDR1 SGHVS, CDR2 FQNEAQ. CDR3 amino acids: CASSSYGQGETEAFF. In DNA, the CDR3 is TGTGCCAGCAGCTCCTACGGACAGGGCGAGACTGAAGCTTTCTTT.

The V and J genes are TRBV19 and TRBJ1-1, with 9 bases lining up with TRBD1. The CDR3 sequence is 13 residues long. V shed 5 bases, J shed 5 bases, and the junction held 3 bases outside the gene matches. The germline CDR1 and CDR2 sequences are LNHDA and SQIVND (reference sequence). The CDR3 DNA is TGTGCCAGTAGTGTGACAGGGGGGACTGAAGCTTTCTTT. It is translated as CASSVTGGTEAFF.

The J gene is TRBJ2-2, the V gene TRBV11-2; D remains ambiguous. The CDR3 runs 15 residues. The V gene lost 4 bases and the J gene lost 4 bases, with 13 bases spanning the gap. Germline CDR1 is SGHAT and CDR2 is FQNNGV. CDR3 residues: CASSSLFPITGELFF. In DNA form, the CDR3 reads TGTGCCAGCAGCTCCTTATTCCCTATCACCGGGGAGCTGTTTTTT.

CDR3 region: CASSRGGGVQNQPQHF. The CDR3 bases are TGTGCCAGCAGCAGGGGAGGGGGGGTTCAGAATCAGCCCCAGCATTTT. V is TRBV7-8 and J is TRBJ1-5, with D perhaps matching TRBD1 (6 bases). Trimming cost V 5 bases and J 4 bases, with 18 bases left between them. Germline V gene lookup returns CDR1 SGHVS and CDR2 FQNEAQ. This CDR3 spans 16 amino acids.

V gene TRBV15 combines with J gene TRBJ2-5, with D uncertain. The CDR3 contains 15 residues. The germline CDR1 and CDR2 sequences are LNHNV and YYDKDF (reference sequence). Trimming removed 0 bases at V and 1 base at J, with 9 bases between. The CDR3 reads CATSRDLGPQETQYF. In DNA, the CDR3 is TGTGCCACCAGCAGAGATTTGGGCCCCCAAGAGACCCAGTACTTC.

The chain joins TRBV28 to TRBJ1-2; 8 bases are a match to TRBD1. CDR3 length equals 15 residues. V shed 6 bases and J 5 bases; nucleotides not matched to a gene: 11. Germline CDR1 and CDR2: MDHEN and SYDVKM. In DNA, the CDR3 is TGTGCCAGCAGCCTAGCCGGGACAGGATCGTATGGCTACACCTTC. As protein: CASSLAGTGSYGYTF.

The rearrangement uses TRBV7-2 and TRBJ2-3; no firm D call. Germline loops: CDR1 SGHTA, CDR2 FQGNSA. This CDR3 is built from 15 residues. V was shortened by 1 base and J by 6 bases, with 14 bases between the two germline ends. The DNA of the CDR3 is TGTGCCAGCAGCTTAGGGTACAGCATGGTGGATACGCAGTATTTT. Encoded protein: CASSLGYSMVDTQYF.

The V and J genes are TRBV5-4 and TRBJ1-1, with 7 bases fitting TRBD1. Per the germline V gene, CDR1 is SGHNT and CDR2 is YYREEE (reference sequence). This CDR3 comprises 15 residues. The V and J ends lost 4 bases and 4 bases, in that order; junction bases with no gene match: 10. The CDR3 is CASSTPRQGGTEAFF. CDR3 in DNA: TGTGCCAGCAGCACCCCTAGACAGGGTGGCACTGAAGCTTTCTTT. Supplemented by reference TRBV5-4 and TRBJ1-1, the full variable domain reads ETGVTQSPTHLIKTRGQQVTLRCSSQSGHNTVSWYQQALGQGPQFIFQYYREEENGRGNFPPRFSGLQFPNYSSELNVNALELDDSALYLCASSTPRQGGTEAFFGQGTRLTVV.

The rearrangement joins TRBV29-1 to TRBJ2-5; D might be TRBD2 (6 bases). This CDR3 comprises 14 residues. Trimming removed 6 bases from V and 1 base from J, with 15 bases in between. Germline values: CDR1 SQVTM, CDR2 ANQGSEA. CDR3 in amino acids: CSVKRGGVQETQYF. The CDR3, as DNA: TGCAGCGTGAAACGTGGAGGGGTCCAAGAGACCCAGTACTTC. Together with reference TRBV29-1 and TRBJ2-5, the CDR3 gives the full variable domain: SAVISQKPSRDICQRGTSLTIQCQVDSQVTMMFWYRQQPGQSLTLIATANQGSEATYESGFVIDKFPISRPNLTFSTLTVSNMSPEDSSIYLCSVKRGGVQETQYFGPGTRLLVL.

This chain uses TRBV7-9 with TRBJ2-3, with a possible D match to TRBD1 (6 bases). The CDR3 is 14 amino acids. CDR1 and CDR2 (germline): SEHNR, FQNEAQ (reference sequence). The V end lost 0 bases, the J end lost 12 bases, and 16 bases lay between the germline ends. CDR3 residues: CASSLATDRPVQYF. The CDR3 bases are TGTGCCAGCAGCTTAGCCACAGACAGGCCCGTCCAGTATTTT.

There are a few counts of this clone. The CDR3 loop is CASSIHLKEAFF. As DNA, the CDR3 is TGTGCCAGTAGTATACATCTCAAGGAGGCTTTCTTT. The V call is TRBV19, the J call TRBJ1-1; D remains unclear. The V end was cut by 2 bases, the J end by 11 bases, with 12 bases between. Germline assignment: CDR1 LNHDA and CDR2 SQIVND (reference sequence). CDR3 length: 12 residues.

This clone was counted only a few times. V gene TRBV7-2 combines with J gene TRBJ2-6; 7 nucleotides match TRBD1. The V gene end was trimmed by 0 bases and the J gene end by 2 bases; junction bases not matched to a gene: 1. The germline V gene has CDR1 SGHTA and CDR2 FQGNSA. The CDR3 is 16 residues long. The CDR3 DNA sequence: TGTGCCAGCAGCTTAGCTACAGGGGCTGGGGCCAACGTCCTGACTTTC. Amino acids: CASSLATGAGANVLTF.

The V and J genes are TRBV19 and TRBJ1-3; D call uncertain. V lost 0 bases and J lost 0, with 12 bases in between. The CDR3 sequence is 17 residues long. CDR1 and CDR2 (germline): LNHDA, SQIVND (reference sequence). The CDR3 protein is CASSIDPRGFSGNTIYF. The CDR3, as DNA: TGTGCCAGTAGTATAGATCCGCGCGGGTTCTCTGGAAACACCATATATTTT. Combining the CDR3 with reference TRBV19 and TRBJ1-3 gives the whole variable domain DGGITQSPKYLFRKEGQNVTLSCEQNLNHDAMYWYRQDPGQGLRLIYYSQIVNDFQKGDIAEGYSVSREKKESFPLTVTSAQKNPTAFYLCASSIDPRGFSGNTIYFGEGSWLTVV.

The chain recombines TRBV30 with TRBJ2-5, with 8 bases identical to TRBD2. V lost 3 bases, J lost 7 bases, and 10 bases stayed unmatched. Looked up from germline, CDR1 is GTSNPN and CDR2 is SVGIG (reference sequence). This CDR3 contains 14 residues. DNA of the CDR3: TGTGCCTGGAGGATAGGCGGGGGGCCGGGGACCCAGTACTTC. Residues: CAWRIGGGPGTQYF.

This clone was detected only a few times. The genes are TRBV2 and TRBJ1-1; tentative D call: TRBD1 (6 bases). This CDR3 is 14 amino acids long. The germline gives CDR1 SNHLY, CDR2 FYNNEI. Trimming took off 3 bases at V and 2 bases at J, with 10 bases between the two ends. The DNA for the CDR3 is TGTGCCAGCAGTGAGGGGGCCAGAAACACTGAAGCTTTCTTT. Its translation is CASSEGARNTEAFF.

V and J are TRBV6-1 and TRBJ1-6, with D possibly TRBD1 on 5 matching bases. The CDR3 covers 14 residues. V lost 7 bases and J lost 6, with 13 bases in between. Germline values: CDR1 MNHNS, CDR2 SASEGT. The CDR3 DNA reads TGTGCCAGCACCCCCGGGGGACTTAATTCACCCCTCCACTTT. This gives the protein CASTPGGLNSPLHF.

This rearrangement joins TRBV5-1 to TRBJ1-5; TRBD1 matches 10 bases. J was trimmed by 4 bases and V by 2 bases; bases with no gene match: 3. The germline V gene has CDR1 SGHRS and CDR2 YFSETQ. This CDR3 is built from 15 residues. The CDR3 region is CASSLWTGGNQPQHF. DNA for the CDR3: TGCGCCAGCAGCTTATGGACAGGGGGGAATCAGCCCCAGCATTTT.

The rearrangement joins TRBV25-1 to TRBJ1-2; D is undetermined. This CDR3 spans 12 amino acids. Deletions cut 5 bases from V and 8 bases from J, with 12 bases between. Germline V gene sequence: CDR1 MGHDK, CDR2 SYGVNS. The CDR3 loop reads CASSPGLSGYTF. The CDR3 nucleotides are TGTGCCAGCAGTCCAGGACTGAGCGGCTACACCTTC.

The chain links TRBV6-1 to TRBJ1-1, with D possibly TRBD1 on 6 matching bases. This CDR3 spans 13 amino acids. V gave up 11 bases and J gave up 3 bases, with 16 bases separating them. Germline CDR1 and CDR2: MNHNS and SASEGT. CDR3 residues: CAGQQGGDTEAFF. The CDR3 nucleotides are TGTGCCGGCCAACAGGGAGGGGACACTGAAGCTTTCTTT.

CDR3 bases: TGCGCCAGCAGCTCGGGACTCTTTCGTGACCAGAACACTGAAGCTTTCTTT. Translating gives CASSSGLFRDQNTEAFF. The rearrangement uses TRBV5-1 and TRBJ1-1; the D gene is possibly TRBD1 (5 bases). Trimming stripped 3 bases from V and 1 base from J, with 19 bases between. Per the germline V gene, CDR1 is SGHRS and CDR2 is YFSETQ. There are 17 residues in the CDR3.

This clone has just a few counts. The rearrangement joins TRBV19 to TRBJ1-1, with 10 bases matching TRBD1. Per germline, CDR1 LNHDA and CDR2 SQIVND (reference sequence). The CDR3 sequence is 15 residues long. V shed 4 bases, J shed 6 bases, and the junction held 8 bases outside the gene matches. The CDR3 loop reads CASSTVGQGQSEAFF. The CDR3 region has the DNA TGTGCCAGTAGTACGGTGGGACAGGGGCAGTCTGAAGCTTTCTTT.

CDR3 amino acids: CASSLFGQNRNSPLHF. DNA of the CDR3: TGTGCCAGCAGCTTGTTTGGACAGAACCGGAATTCACCCCTCCACTTT. The rearrangement joins TRBV7-9 to TRBJ1-6; D may be TRBD1 (6 bases). CDR3 size: 16 residues. Trimming took 3 bases from V and 7 from J, leaving 16 bases between them. Germline CDR1 SEHNR, CDR2 FQNEAQ (reference sequence).